The 9 T cell receptor beta chains given below trace back to one sample, sequenced in a study of CXCR3-negative and CXCR3-positive naive CD8 T cells. These receptors' targets are unknown. 5' RACE that incorporated UMI labels was used to prepare the TRB cDNA libraries. TCRdb re-called the 5' RACE reads, yielding one record per CDR3 amino acid sequence without DNA. The data include tens of thousands of distinct CDR3 sequences; the top ten clones carry roughly 0.62%. Points from the study as a whole: A higher hydrophobicity marked the TRB CDR3s of CXCR3-positive naive cells versus CXCR3-negative naive cells.

Sequencing was carried out using naive CXCR3+ CD8+ T cells from blood. Subset specified: CD45RO-CCR7+CD27+CD95- naive CD8+ T cells expressing CXCR3 (TNR3+). The receptors stem from a human donor in good health. Some clones in this sample may be carry-over from other donors' samples.

V and J are TRBV6-6 and TRBJ2-3; with no DNA, the TCRdb D assignment of TRBD2 cannot be verified. Germline V lookup: CDR1 MNHNY, CDR2 SVGAGI (reference sequence). This CDR3 comprises 14 residues. The CDR3 reads CASNTLAGADTQYF.

The rearrangement links TRBV4-3 to TRBJ2-7; with no DNA, the TCRdb D assignment of TRBD2 cannot be verified. CDR3 length: 13 amino acids. Germline V gives CDR1 LGHNA, CDR2 YSLEER. The CDR3 is CASSQRPGYEQYF.

V is TRBV3-1 and J is TRBJ1-4. Germline loops: CDR1 LGHDT, CDR2 YNNKEL (reference sequence). CDR3 length: 18 residues. CDR3 protein: CASSQDYKVGSPNEKLFF.

The V and J genes are TRBV5-1 and TRBJ1-4; TCRdb outputs TRBD1, but without DNA this stays unchecked. From germline, CDR1 is SGHRS and CDR2 YFSETQ. This CDR3 has 13 residues. The CDR3 sequence: CASGGQRNEKLFF.

J is TRBJ2-2 and V is TRBV27. The CDR3 has 15 residues. Germline V lookup: CDR1 MNHEY, CDR2 SMNVEV (reference sequence). CDR3 sequence reads: CASSLSPPSTGELFF.

The J gene is TRBJ2-7, the V gene TRBV5-6. Germline V gene data show CDR1 as SGHDT and CDR2 as YYEEEE. The CDR3 covers 15 residues. The CDR3 protein is CASSPPTHGPYEQYF.

This chain joins TRBV3-1 and TRBJ2-5; TCRdb's D gene call, TRBD1, goes unchecked for lack of DNA. The CDR3 consists of 15 residues. Germline V gene data show CDR1 as LGHDT and CDR2 as YNNKEL (reference sequence). The CDR3 loop is CASSRRGQPQETQYF.

The chain couples TRBV6-2 or TRBV6-3 to TRBJ2-2; TCRdb calls TRBD2, which cannot be checked without DNA. The CDR3 contains 18 residues. The germline gives CDR1 MNHEY, CDR2 SVGEGT. CDR3: CASSYYTSGVTNTGELFF.

The V gene is TRBV4-3, the J gene TRBJ1-2; TCRdb's D call of TRBD1 is untestable without DNA. The CDR3 consists of 19 residues. Germline lookup yields CDR1 LGHNA and CDR2 YSLEER. The CDR3 here is CASSQEPHTTGSYDYGYTF.